A single sample gave rise to the 25 T cell receptor beta chains below, sequenced in a study of regulatory T cells. No antigen is known for these receptors. The PCR used 52 TRBV and 13 TRBJ primers. Measured with immunoSEQ multiplex PCR; TCRdb has only the in-frame clones, and not every one. The repertoire has roughly 32,000 clones, roughly 90% of them found once; the top ten carry 2.4%. Study-level findings and limits: Hydrophobic residues at CDR3 positions 6 and 7 were enriched in conventional CD4+ T cells of CD3G-deficient patients.

The sample consisted of conventional CD4+ T cells sorted from blood. Receptors originate from a person aged 18 to 35 with CD3G deficiency.

The V call is TRBV28, the J call TRBJ1-2, with unresolved D. V lost 1 base to trimming and J lost 8 bases, with 14 bases between them. Germline-derived CDR1 and CDR2 are MDHEN and SYDVKM. The CDR3 is 14 amino acids. As DNA, the CDR3 is TGTGCCAGCAGTTTATCCAGTCGTACGCGGGGCTACACCTTC. Translating gives CASSLSSRTRGYTF.

The rearrangement joins TRBV28 to TRBJ2-1; 8 nucleotides agree with TRBD2. The CDR3 runs to 14 residues. V shed 3 bases and J 13 bases; nucleotides not matched to a gene: 11. Germline loops: CDR1 MDHEN, CDR2 SYDVKM. The CDR3 DNA follows: TGTGCCAGCAGTTTGGGACTAGACCTAGGAGGCCAGTTCTTC. This gives the protein CASSLGLDLGGQFF.

This clone occurred once. This chain joins TRBV7-9 and TRBJ1-1; TRBD1 matches at 9 bases. V dropped 1 base and J dropped 6; count of bases not matched to a gene: 0. In germline, CDR1 is SEHNR, CDR2 FQNEAQ (reference sequence). This CDR3 comprises 13 residues. CDR3 coding DNA: TGTGCCAGCAGCTTAGGACAGGGGGCTGAAGCTTTCTTT. Translating gives CASSLGQGAEAFF.

The count of this clone is one. The chain is built from TRBV28 and TRBJ2-1; 9 nucleotides match TRBD1. The CDR3 extends over 14 amino acids. Germline lookup yields CDR1 MDHEN and CDR2 SYDVKM. Unmatched junction bases numbered 3, after V lost 6 bases and J lost 3 bases. In DNA form, the CDR3 reads TGTGCCAGCAGCCCGACAGGGGGCTACAATGAGCAGTTCTTC. Translating gives CASSPTGGYNEQFF.

The V gene is TRBV10-3, the J gene TRBJ1-2; D might be TRBD1 (5 bases). This CDR3 contains 14 residues. V lost 6 bases to trimming and J lost 5 bases, with 16 bases between them. Germline CDR1 reads ENHRY; CDR2 reads SYGVKD. The CDR3 DNA sequence: TGTGCCATCAGGGGGACCGACGAGGGGTATGGCTACACCTTC. Amino acids: CAIRGTDEGYGYTF.

DNA for the CDR3: TGTGCCAGCAGCTTGGGGCGCGGGAGGGCTACCACTTACGAGCAGTACTTC. This encodes CASSLGRGRATTYEQYF. The chain uses TRBV5-5 and TRBJ2-7; TRBD2 aligns across 9 bases. Germline V gene sequence: CDR1 SGHKS, CDR2 YYEKEE (reference sequence). Trimming at V came to 0 bases and at J to 4 bases, leaving 11 bases not matched to a gene. The CDR3 runs 17 residues.

The chain is built from TRBV7-8 and TRBJ2-7, with 9 bases that match TRBD2. With V trimmed by 5 bases and J by 5 bases, 7 bases remained unmatched. In germline, CDR1 is SGHVS, CDR2 FQNEAQ. CDR3 length equals 14 residues. CDR3 nucleotide sequence: TGTGCCAGCAGCCTTAGCGGGAGAGCCCACGAGCAGTACTTC. Translated: CASSLSGRAHEQYF.

J is TRBJ1-1 and V is TRBV10-3, with no clear D. Trimming took off 6 bases at V and 4 bases at J, with 12 bases between the two ends. Germline-derived CDR1 and CDR2 are ENHRY and SYGVKD. The CDR3 spans 13 residues. The CDR3 DNA reads as TGTGCCATCAGGCTCGAACTGTTCACTGAAGCTTTCTTT. It encodes CAIRLELFTEAFF.

The chain has TRBV6-1 and TRBJ1-3; maybe TRBD1 (5 bases). Germline CDR1 and CDR2: MNHNS and SASEGT. The ends were cut back, 6 bases at V and 0 bases at J, with 12 bases in the middle. The CDR3 spans 15 residues. Here the CDR3 reads CASSSRRGSGNTIYF. CDR3 in DNA: TGTGCCAGCAGCTCCCGGAGGGGCTCTGGAAACACCATATATTTT.

The chain carries TRBV9 and TRBJ2-3, with D possibly TRBD2 on 6 matching bases. The germline gives CDR1 SGDLS, CDR2 YYNGEE. V was cut by 4 bases and J by 5 bases, with 20 bases left in between. The CDR3 contains 16 residues. The CDR3 protein is CASSPSIGRAGDTQYF. For the CDR3, the DNA is TGTGCCAGCAGCCCCAGCATTGGGAGAGCGGGAGATACGCAGTATTTT.

The chain joins TRBV28 to TRBJ1-4; 8 bases are a match to TRBD1. J gave up 8 bases and V 5 bases, and 7 bases lay outside the gene matches. The CDR3 spans 14 residues. CDR1 is MDHEN and CDR2 is SYDVKM in the germline V gene. The DNA for the CDR3 is TGTGCCAGCAGTAGCAACAGGGGGAACGAAAAACTGTTTTTT. Protein product: CASSSNRGNEKLFF. The entire variable domain, with the rest obtained from reference TRBV28 and TRBJ1-4, is as follows: DVKVTQSSRYLVKRTGEKVFLECVQDMDHENMFWYRQDPGLGLRLIYFSYDVKMKEKGDIPEGYSVSREKKERFSLILESASTNQTSMYLCASSSNRGNEKLFFGSGTQLSVL.

This clone was seen a single time. CDR3 nucleotide sequence: TGTGCCAGCTCCCCTAGCGGGAAAACAGATACGCAGTATTTT. Its translation is CASSPSGKTDTQYF. The chain joins TRBV27 to TRBJ2-3, with 9 bases that match TRBD2. Germline lookup yields CDR1 MNHEY and CDR2 SMNVEV (reference sequence). V lost 8 bases to trimming and J lost 3 bases; unmatched junction nucleotides: 6. The CDR3 runs 14 residues.

The chain uses TRBV6-1 and TRBJ2-7; D is unresolved. CDR1 and CDR2 (germline): MNHNS, SASEGT. Deletions cut 8 bases from V and 3 bases from J, with 8 bases between. The length of the CDR3 is 11 residues. DNA of the CDR3: TGTGCCAGCCGACAAGTCTACGAGCAGTACTTC. Translation: CASRQVYEQYF.

This chain joins TRBV10-3 and TRBJ2-7, with TRBD1 matching over 9 bases. With 3 bases clipped from V and 8 bases from J, the junction kept 8 bases outside the gene matches. The germline gives CDR1 ENHRY, CDR2 SYGVKD. There are 14 residues in the CDR3. The CDR3 nucleotides are TGTGCCATCAGTGAAAGTCGGGACAGGGCAAAGCAGTACTTC. Amino acids: CAISESRDRAKQYF.

The rearrangement links TRBV6-1 to TRBJ1-5, with D unclear. There are 13 residues in the CDR3. Germline V CDR1 and CDR2: MNHNS, SASEGT. V was pared by 7 bases and J by 7 bases, with 14 bases between. The CDR3 DNA reads TGTGCCAGCACCTTAATAGGGAACCAGCCCCAGCATTTT. Protein product: CASTLIGNQPQHF.

This clone occurred a few times. The rearrangement links TRBV6-1 to TRBJ2-7; D is tentatively TRBD1 or TRBD2 (5 bases each). The germline V gene has CDR1 MNHNS and CDR2 SASEGT. V was cut by 6 bases and J by 3 bases, with 18 bases left in between. CDR3 length: 15 residues. CDR3 sequence: CASSLNPGPNYEQYF. For the CDR3, the DNA is TGTGCCAGCAGCCTAAACCCGGGACCTAACTACGAGCAGTACTTC.

This clone has only one observation. The rearrangement uses TRBV28 and TRBJ2-1; 10 bases line up with TRBD2. With 5 bases clipped from V and 5 bases from J, the junction kept 6 bases outside the gene matches. Per germline, CDR1 MDHEN and CDR2 SYDVKM. The CDR3 runs to 15 residues. DNA of the CDR3: TGTGCCAGCAGTCGGACTAGCGGTCTTCACAATGAGCAGTTCTTC. Its protein product is CASSRTSGLHNEQFF.

This clone was detected a few times. The gene calls are TRBV11-2 and TRBJ2-1; no firm D call. The CDR3 runs to 14 residues. V was clipped by 5 bases and J by 7 bases, with 15 bases between them. Germline-derived CDR1 and CDR2 are SGHAT and FQNNGV. The CDR3 DNA reads as TGTGCCAGCAGCCCTACTTGGGGTGCTAATGAGCAGTTCTTC. Protein: CASSPTWGANEQFF.

The chain joins TRBV7-8 to TRBJ2-3, with 8 positions matching TRBD1. The CDR3 has 15 residues. The V gene's germline CDR1 is SGHVS and CDR2 FQNEAQ. V trimming: 3 bases; J trimming: 5 bases; junction bases outside the gene matches: 7. The CDR3 DNA sequence: TGTGCCAGCAGCTTCGGGGACAGGCGGGGAGATACGCAGTATTTT. Translating it yields CASSFGDRRGDTQYF.

This clone was seen a handful of times. At one boundary the junction diverges from the germline segment, which might be a read error. V gene TRBV7-9 combines with J gene TRBJ2-1; D might be TRBD2 (7 bases). Germline loops: CDR1 SEHNR, CDR2 FQNEAQ (reference sequence). The CDR3 loop spans 14 amino acids. CDR3 loop: CASSSHYAGARMVF. The CDR3 DNA follows: TGTGCCAGCAGTTCACACTATGCGGGGGCTCGGATGGTCTTC.

The chain joins TRBV28 to TRBJ2-7; D might be TRBD2 (5 bases). The V and J ends lost 6 bases and 4 bases respectively, with 10 bases between them. This CDR3 contains 12 residues. CDR1 is MDHEN, CDR2 SYDVKM, per germline. The CDR3 region has the DNA TGTGCCAGCAGGGCACTAGGATACGAGCAGTACTTC. Translation gives CASRALGYEQYF.

The chain uses TRBV6-1 and TRBJ2-3; tentative D call: TRBD1 (6 bases). Trimming took 4 bases from V and 3 from J, leaving 11 bases between them. CDR1 is MNHNS, CDR2 SASEGT, per germline. The CDR3 is made up of 14 amino acids. Here the CDR3 reads CASSADRSTDTQYF. In nucleotides, the CDR3 is TGTGCCAGCAGTGCCGACAGGTCAACAGATACGCAGTATTTT.

This chain links TRBV28 with TRBJ1-5, with unresolved D. This CDR3 has 14 amino acids. V was trimmed by 6 bases and J by 2 bases, leaving 11 bases between them. Germline CDR1 reads MDHEN; CDR2 reads SYDVKM. The CDR3 reads CASSGVKGNQPQHF. The CDR3 region has the DNA TGTGCCAGCAGCGGGGTGAAAGGCAATCAGCCCCAGCATTTT.

The J gene is TRBJ2-7, the V gene TRBV10-3; perhaps TRBD2 as D (7 bases). Trimming pared 10 bases from V and 3 bases from J, leaving 19 bases between. There are 14 residues in the CDR3. CDR1 is ENHRY, CDR2 SYGVKD, per germline. CDR3 residues: CATSRGGLDYEQYF. The CDR3 DNA reads as TGTGCCACCTCAAGGGGGGGGCTCGACTACGAGCAGTACTTC.

The genes are TRBV20-1 and TRBJ2-1; no clear D gene. The CDR3 runs to 11 residues. Germline values: CDR1 DFQATT, CDR2 SNEGSKA (reference sequence). The germline V and J ends were trimmed by 5 bases and 6 bases, with 8 bases remaining between them. The CDR3 coding sequence is TGCAGTGCTTCCCCGCTCAATGAGCAGTTCTTC. Translating gives CSASPLNEQFF.